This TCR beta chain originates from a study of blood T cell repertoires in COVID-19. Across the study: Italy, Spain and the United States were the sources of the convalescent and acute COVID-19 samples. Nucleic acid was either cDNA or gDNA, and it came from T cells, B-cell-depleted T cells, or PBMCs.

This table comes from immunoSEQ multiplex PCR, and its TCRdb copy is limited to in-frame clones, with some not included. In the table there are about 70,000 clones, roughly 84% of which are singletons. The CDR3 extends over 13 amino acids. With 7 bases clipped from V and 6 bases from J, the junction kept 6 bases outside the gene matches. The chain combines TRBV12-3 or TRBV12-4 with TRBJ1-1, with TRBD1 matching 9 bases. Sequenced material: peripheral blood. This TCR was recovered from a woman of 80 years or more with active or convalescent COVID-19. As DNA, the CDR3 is TGTGCCAGCACCAGGGACAGGGACGCTGAAGCTTTCTTT. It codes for CASTRDRDAEAFF.